The 17 T cell receptor beta chains below were found in one sample sequenced in a study of tumor-infiltrating lymphocytes in primary liver carcinoma. Making TCR beta cDNA involved approximately 510 ng total RNA and a constant-region primer. Three-round nested multiplex PCR performed with slightly modified ARM-PCR produced the TCR beta libraries. The two initial PCR rounds, 9 to 11 cycles each, used TRBV1-TRBV30 forward and C-beta reverse primers. TCRdb passed the multiplex PCR reads through MiXCR, listing each CDR3 protein once. Among 95,000 to 100,000 distinct CDR3 sequences, about two thirds were seen once, and the ten largest hold around 12%. Extraction of RNA together with DNA used about 17-34 mg of unsorted bulk tissue. Sequenced input: liver tumor tissue from sampling region 2. Subset indicated: tumor region T2, inferior pole. The receptors come from a woman aged 55-75 years with primary liver carcinoma and hepatitis B virus infection.

A word on this clonotype: A read error is possible here, since a much larger clone lies one base away. This chain links TRBV28 with TRBJ2-7, with 9 bases matching TRBD1. CDR1 MDHEN and CDR2 SYDVKM come from the germline V gene. This CDR3 has 16 residues. The CDR3 DNA sequence: TGTGCCAGCAGTAAACTACAGGGGGCGAGGGCCTACGAGCAGTGCTTC. Its protein is CASSKLQGARAYEQCF.

With respect to this clonotype: Relative to the germline gene, one junction end is altered; a read error may explain this. The V and J genes are TRBV11-2 and TRBJ2-3, with 11 bases matching TRBD2. Germline CDR1 reads SGHAT; CDR2 reads FQNNGV. The CDR3 loop spans 13 amino acids. This CDR3 is CASGQGLADRQYF. Written as DNA, the CDR3 is TGTGCCAGCGGCCAGGGACTAGCGGATAGGCAGTATTTT. Looking up the rest from reference TRBV11-2 and TRBJ2-3 gives the full variable domain: EAGVAQSPRYKIIEKRQSVAFWCNPISGHATLYWYQQILGQGPKLLIQFQNNGVVDDSQLPKDRFSAERLKGVDSTLKIQPAKLEDSAVYLCASGQGLADRQYFGPGTRLTVL.

This clonotype was recorded only once. The V and J genes are TRBV4-2 and TRBJ2-3, with TRBD2 as a possible D gene (6 bases). Germline lookup yields CDR1 LGHNA and CDR2 YNFKEQ. V was pared by 3 bases and J by 2 bases, with 15 bases between. This CDR3 is built from 16 residues. The CDR3 is CASSHELAGPTDTQYF. CDR3 sequence (DNA): TGTGCCAGCAGCCATGAACTAGCTGGACCCACAGATACGCAGTATTTT.

The J gene is TRBJ2-1, the V gene TRBV11-2; 14 bases match TRBD2. Germline V gene lookup returns CDR1 SGHAT and CDR2 FQNNGV. This CDR3 has 17 amino acids. J was trimmed by 11 bases and V by 5 bases; bases with no gene match: 14. The CDR3 here is CASSIRLAGGPGDKQFF. The CDR3 DNA is TGTGCCAGCAGCATAAGACTAGCGGGAGGGCCGGGGGATAAGCAGTTCTTC.

The chain employs TRBV10-3 and TRBJ1-1; no firm D call. This CDR3 spans 14 amino acids. Trimming took 7 bases from V and 7 from J, leaving 19 bases between them. Germline CDR1 reads ENHRY; CDR2 reads SYGVKD. In DNA form, the CDR3 reads TGTGCCATCAAGGCGAGGTCGCAGGACGATGAAGCTTTCTTT. Its translation: CAIKARSQDDEAFF.

As concerns this clonotype: This may arise from a read error, as a much more abundant clone is one base away. The chain joins TRBV5-1 to TRBJ2-5; D is undetermined. This CDR3 region has 16 residues. V was pared by 4 bases and J by 5 bases, with 21 bases between. Germline V gives CDR1 SGHRS, CDR2 YFSETQ. CDR3: CASSTHDKGRYETQYF. The CDR3 bases are TGCGCCAGCAGCACACATGACAAGGGAAGGTATGAGACCCAGTACTTC.

Details on this clonotype: The conserved phenylalanine or tryptophan normally closing the CDR3 is absent here, so this likely arose from a read error. The gene calls are TRBV29-1 and TRBJ1-1; 7 bases map to TRBD1. Per the germline V gene, CDR1 is SQVTM and CDR2 is ANQGSEA. CDR3 size: 13 residues. The CDR3 sequence is CSARGQMNTEAFC. The CDR3 DNA is TGCAGTGCTAGGGGACAGATGAACACTGAAGCTTTCTGT.

In the case of this clonotype: A junction boundary mismatches the germline segment, possibly from a read error. The chain joins TRBV4-1 to TRBJ2-2; 13 bases are shared with TRBD2. The germline V gene encodes CDR1 MGHRA and CDR2 YSYEKL. This CDR3 is 15 amino acids long. The chain's CDR3 is CATSQGTSGIGELFF. CDR3 nucleotides: TGCGCCACCAGCCAAGGGACTAGCGGGATCGGGGAACTGTTTTTT.

Worth noting for this clonotype: Germline is not matched at one junction end, which may reflect a read error. V gene TRBV28 combines with J gene TRBJ1-3; D is unresolved. The CDR3 runs to 15 residues. Germline CDR1 reads MDHEN; CDR2 reads SYDVKM. The CDR3 region has the DNA TGTGCCATCAGTTTTAACGGGTTGTCTGGAAACACCATATATTTT. Translated: CAISFNGLSGNTIYF.

The table lists this clonotype with a few counts. The chain carries TRBV28 and TRBJ1-2, with TRBD1 matching over 10 bases. V lost 5 bases to trimming and J lost 8 bases; unmatched junction nucleotides: 5. Germline-derived CDR1 and CDR2 are MDHEN and SYDVKM. The CDR3 covers 13 residues. CDR3 coding DNA: TGTGCCAGCAGTGACAGGGGGCGGAAGGGCTACACCTTC. It is translated as CASSDRGRKGYTF.

This clonotype came up many times. This chain uses TRBV2 with TRBJ2-3; possible D gene TRBD2, 5 bases. This CDR3 has 13 amino acids. In germline, CDR1 is SNHLY, CDR2 FYNNEI. The ends were cut back, 6 bases at V and 4 bases at J, with 11 bases in the middle. DNA for the CDR3: TGTGCCAGCAGGAGGGCCCCCCCAGATACGCAGTATTTT. Amino acid sequence: CASRRAPPDTQYF.

On this clonotype itself: Compared with germline, one end of the junction differs, possibly owing to a read error. The rearrangement uses TRBV6-6 and TRBJ1-1, with D perhaps matching TRBD1 (5 bases). The CDR3 totals 15 residues. Looked up from germline, CDR1 is MNHNY and CDR2 is SVGAGI (reference sequence). The CDR3: CASNYRDGATREAFF. Written as DNA, the CDR3 is TGTGCCAGCAATTACCGGGACGGGGCGACTAGGGAAGCTTTCTTT.

This clonotype has only a few counts. Since a much larger clone is just one base distant, this may be a read error. V gene TRBV6-5 combines with J gene TRBJ2-3, with D perhaps matching TRBD1 (6 bases). This CDR3 comprises 14 residues. In germline, CDR1 is MNHEY, CDR2 SVGAGI. The CDR3 nucleotides are TGTGCCAACAGTTACGGGGTAGTGGGGGCTCCGCAGTATTTT. Protein product: CANSYGVVGAPQYF.

A note on this clonotype: A read error may explain this, as a much larger clone is one base away. The gene calls are TRBV28 and TRBJ1-4; unclear D gene. Germline V gene lookup returns CDR1 MDHEN and CDR2 SYDVKM. The CDR3 extends over 14 amino acids. For the CDR3, the DNA is TGTGCCAACAGTTCACGGGGTCTTGGGGTCAAACTGTTTTTT. Translated, it gives CANSSRGLGVKLFF.

The sample holds one count of this clonotype. This chain joins TRBV25-1 and TRBJ2-3; TRBD1 might be the D (6 bases). V was trimmed by 3 bases and J by 6 bases, leaving 16 bases between them. Germline CDR1 is MGHDK and CDR2 is SYGVNS. This CDR3 comprises 15 residues. DNA of the CDR3: TGTGCCAGCAGTGATTCAGGGGCTAGCATTGATACGCAGTATTTT. The encoded protein is CASSDSGASIDTQYF.

V gene TRBV6-1 combines with J gene TRBJ1-2; TRBD1 might be the D (6 bases). V lost 11 bases and J 9 bases, leaving 34 bases between the germline ends. The CDR3 spans 17 residues. From germline, CDR1 is MNHNS and CDR2 SASEGT. The CDR3 DNA sequence: TGTGCCTGCTCCCCTGGACAGTATCAGGCGTTTGGATATTGCTACACCTTC. This translates into CACSPGQYQAFGYCYTF.

The chain recombines TRBV5-1 with TRBJ1-3; D might be TRBD1 (5 bases). Between the trimmed V and J ends, which lost 4 bases and 0 bases, there was a span of 11 bases. The CDR3 has 15 amino acids. Germline loops: CDR1 SGHRS, CDR2 YFSETQ. CDR3 region: CASSGDGYSGNTIYF. The CDR3 DNA reads as TGCGCCAGCAGCGGGGACGGATACTCTGGAAACACCATATATTTT.